This T cell receptor beta chain was captured in a study of CD8 T cells in Susac syndrome (dated by TCRdb to between 2018 and 2021). In the study overall: The study used repertoire sequencing to test whether antigen drove CD8+ T cell activation and differentiation in Susac syndrome. Broader findings and caveats from the paper: The number of individuals in the TCR sequencing and HLA analysis was recognized as being relatively small.

To note about this clonotype: The antigen this receptor binds is unknown. No base quality values were provided; no much bigger clone lies one nucleotide off.

RNA was extracted using the RNeasy kit, and roughly 0.45 to 1 microgram was reverse transcribed with random hexamers. TCR beta CDR3 regions were amplified with the immunoSEQ multiplex PCR assay covering 54 Vbeta and 13 Jbeta segments. PCR amplification bias was corrected by using a synthetic template baseline for primer optimization and computational correction. In the original analysis: Reads were annotated to V, D and J genes according to IMGT and were analyzed with immunoSEQ Analyzer, with only productive sequences retained. Clonality was calculated as one minus the Shannon entropy normalized by log2 of the number of productive unique sequences. For each patient and control, public and private clones were evaluated within the 100 most prevalent clones. Clones were defined as Susac-specific when absent from the healthy and MS cohorts, from roughly 1,100 published viral clones and from other ImmuneACCESS disease sequences. The public reads were run again by TCRdb, first through fastp at Q25 and then through MiXCR, and only productive beta chains were kept. A single entry per CDR3 protein holds the most common genes and DNA from its merged rows. These V and J calls originate from TCRdb's pipeline instead of the authors' own analysis. Recorded for this sample are just over 300,000 distinct CDR3 sequences; about 91% of them occurred a single time. The top ten clones comprise 0.065% of the sample.

Unmatched junction bases come to 3, with V trimmed by 1 base and J by 6 bases. Per the germline V gene, SGHTA is the CDR1 and FQGNSA is the CDR2. From the cysteine up to the phenylalanine, the CDR3 has a length of 14 residues. Of all the DNA, just the CDR3 is kept, 42 bases in frame from base 1. High-throughput TCR beta sequencing profiled peripheral blood CD8+ and CD4+ T cells from healthy donors, Susac syndrome patients and multiple sclerosis patients. Treatment-naive patients with stable or active relapsing-remitting disease fulfilling revised McDonald criteria were used as multiple sclerosis controls. Bulk CD8+ and CD4+ T cells were purified by magnetic negative isolation, whereas CD8+ TEMRA cells were enriched by FACS. Blood was drawn into EDTA tubes, processed within 24 hours, and PBMCs were isolated by density gradient centrifugation. PBMCs intended for TCR sequencing were cryopreserved in liquid nitrogen and were subsequently thawed in a 37 degrees C water bath. The sorted or isolated CD4+, CD8+ and CD8+ TEMRA cells reached a purity of at least 90%.

The receptor chain draws on TRBV7-2 and TRBJ2-7; 10 bases in the junction line up with TRBD1. The specimen sequenced was CD4+ T cells from PBMCs. The sequence was obtained from a human donor with multiple sclerosis. The DNA sequence is as follows: TGTGCCAGCAGCTTAGGACAGGGGGCGTTCGAGCAGTACTTC. This translates into CASSLGQGAFEQYF.